Listed here are 6 T cell receptor beta chains from one sample, sequenced in a study of STAT5B mutations in CD4+ large granular lymphocyte leukemia. Assay: immunoSEQ multiplex PCR; the TCRdb copy retains only in-frame clones and omits some. The repertoire holds about 8,200 clones, roughly 86% seen once, with around 50% in the top ten. Input material: PBMCs. The receptor set was obtained from a woman in her 70s with CD4+ T-cell large granular lymphocyte leukemia.

The V gene is TRBV5-5, the J gene TRBJ2-6; 8 bases are a match to TRBD1. The CDR3 is 18 amino acids. With 2 bases clipped from V and 4 bases from J, the junction kept 11 bases outside the gene matches. CDR1 and CDR2 from the germline V gene are SGHKS and YYEKEE (reference sequence). The CDR3 bases are TGTGCCAGCAGCTTATGGACAGGGCGGGGCTTGGGGGCCAACGTCCTGACTTTC. This sequence encodes CASSLWTGRGLGANVLTF.

The chain joins TRBV19 to TRBJ1-1, with no clear D. V gave up 3 bases and J gave up 1 base, with 15 bases separating them. CDR3 length: 16 amino acids. Per germline, CDR1 LNHDA and CDR2 SQIVND (reference sequence). Written as DNA, the CDR3 is TGTGCCAGTAGTATTGGGCTTCGAAAGACGAACACTGAAGCTTTCTTT. Translation gives CASSIGLRKTNTEAFF.

The chain carries TRBV5-1 and TRBJ2-7; 8 bases line up with TRBD1. Looked up from germline, CDR1 is SGHRS and CDR2 is YFSETQ. This CDR3 contains 13 residues. J lost 2 bases, V lost 4 bases, and 2 bases had no gene match. CDR3: CASSRQGTYEQYF. CDR3 nucleotide sequence: TGCGCCAGCAGCCGACAGGGGACCTACGAGCAGTACTTC.

The chain links TRBV5-1 to TRBJ1-1; D is possibly TRBD1 (5 bases). Germline V gene sequence: CDR1 SGHRS, CDR2 YFSETQ. The CDR3 is 15 residues long. Trimming took off 6 bases at V and 1 base at J, with 16 bases between the two ends. CDR3 nucleotides: TGCGCCAGCAATCCTGGGGGACTAACGAACACTGAAGCTTTCTTT. This codes for CASNPGGLTNTEAFF. Full variable domain (rest looked up from reference TRBV5-1 and TRBJ1-1): KAGVTQTPRYLIKTRGQQVTLSCSPISGHRSVSWYQQTPGQGLQFLFEYFSETQRNKGNFPGRFSGRQFSNSRSEMNVSTLELGDSALYLCASNPGGLTNTEAFFGQGTRLTVV.

For this clone: The identical CDR3 is also encoded by other nucleotide sequences in the sample. The chain has TRBV2 and TRBJ2-7; the D is unclear. Trimming cost V 10 bases and J 0 bases, with 13 bases left between them. This CDR3 is built from 13 residues. Germline CDR1 reads SNHLY; CDR2 reads FYNNEI. The CDR3 coding sequence is TGTGCCACCGGGCAGACGAGCTCCTACGAGCAGTACTTC. Translated, it gives CATGQTSSYEQYF.

The chain links TRBV4-1 to TRBJ2-5; D gene ambiguous. V lost 4 bases and J lost 1, with 7 bases in between. Per germline, CDR1 MGHRA and CDR2 YSYEKL. This CDR3 contains 13 residues. The CDR3 reads CASSLYLQETQYF. Written as DNA, the CDR3 is TGCGCCAGCAGCCTTTACCTCCAAGAGACCCAGTACTTC.